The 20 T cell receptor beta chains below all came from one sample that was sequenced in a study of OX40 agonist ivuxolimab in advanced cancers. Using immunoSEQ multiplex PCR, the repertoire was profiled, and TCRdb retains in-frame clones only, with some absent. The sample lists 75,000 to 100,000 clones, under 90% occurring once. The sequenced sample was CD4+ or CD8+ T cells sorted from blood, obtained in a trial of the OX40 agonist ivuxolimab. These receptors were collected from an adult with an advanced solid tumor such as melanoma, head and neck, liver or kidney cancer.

In DNA form, the CDR3 reads TGCAGCGTTGAGAGGAGGGGAGGCACTGAAGCTTTCTTT. Amino acid sequence: CSVERRGGTEAFF. The V and J genes are TRBV29-1 and TRBJ1-1; perhaps TRBD1 as D (5 bases). Trimming removed 3 bases from V and 4 bases from J, with 12 bases in between. This CDR3 comprises 13 residues. The germline CDR1 and CDR2 sequences are SQVTM and ANQGSEA.

The CDR3 reads CASSLQGRETQYF. In DNA form, the CDR3 reads TGCGCCAGCAGCTTGCAGGGGAGGGAGACCCAGTACTTC. This chain connects TRBV5-1 to TRBJ2-5; D assignment may be TRBD1 or TRBD2 (6 bases each). The length of the CDR3 is 13 residues. V was trimmed by 1 base and J by 5 bases, leaving 9 bases between them. CDR1 and CDR2 (germline): SGHRS, YFSETQ. Variable domain in full (rest from reference TRBV5-1 and TRBJ2-5): KAGVTQTPRYLIKTRGQQVTLSCSPISGHRSVSWYQQTPGQGLQFLFEYFSETQRNKGNFPGRFSGRQFSNSRSEMNVSTLELGDSALYLCASSLQGRETQYFGPGTRLLVL.

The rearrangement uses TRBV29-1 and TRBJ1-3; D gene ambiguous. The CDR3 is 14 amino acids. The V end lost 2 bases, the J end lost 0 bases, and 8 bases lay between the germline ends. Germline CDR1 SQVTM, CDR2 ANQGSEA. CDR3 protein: CSVESGISGNTIYF. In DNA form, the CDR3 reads TGCAGCGTTGAAAGCGGGATCTCTGGAAACACCATATATTTT.

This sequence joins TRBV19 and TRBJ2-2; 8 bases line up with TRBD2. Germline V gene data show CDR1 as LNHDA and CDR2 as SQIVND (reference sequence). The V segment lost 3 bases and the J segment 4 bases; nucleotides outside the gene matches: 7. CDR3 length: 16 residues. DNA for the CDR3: TGTGCCAGTAGTATTCGGGGGGGCGCGGGCACCGGGGAGCTGTTTTTT. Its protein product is CASSIRGGAGTGELFF.

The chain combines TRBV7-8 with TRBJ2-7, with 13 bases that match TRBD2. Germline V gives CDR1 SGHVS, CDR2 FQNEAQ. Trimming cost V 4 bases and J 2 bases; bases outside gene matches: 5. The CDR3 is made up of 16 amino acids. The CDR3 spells CASSWGLAGNTYEQYF. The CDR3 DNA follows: TGTGCCAGCAGCTGGGGACTAGCGGGGAATACCTACGAGCAGTACTTC.

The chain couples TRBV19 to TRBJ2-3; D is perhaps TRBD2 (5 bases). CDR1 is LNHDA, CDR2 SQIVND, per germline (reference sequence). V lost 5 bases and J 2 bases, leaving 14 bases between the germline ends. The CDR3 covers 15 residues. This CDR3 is CASSFSDSFTDTQYF. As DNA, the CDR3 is TGTGCCAGTAGTTTTTCGGACTCGTTCACAGATACGCAGTATTTT. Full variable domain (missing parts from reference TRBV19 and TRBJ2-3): DGGITQSPKYLFRKEGQNVTLSCEQNLNHDAMYWYRQDPGQGLRLIYYSQIVNDFQKGDIAEGYSVSREKKESFPLTVTSAQKNPTAFYLCASSFSDSFTDTQYFGPGTRLTVL.

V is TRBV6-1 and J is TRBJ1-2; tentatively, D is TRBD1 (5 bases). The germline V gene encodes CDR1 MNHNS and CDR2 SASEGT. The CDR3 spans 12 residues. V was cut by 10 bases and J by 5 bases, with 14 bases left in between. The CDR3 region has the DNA TGTGCCATGGGGGGGAGGGAGTATGGCTACACCTTC. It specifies CAMGGREYGYTF.

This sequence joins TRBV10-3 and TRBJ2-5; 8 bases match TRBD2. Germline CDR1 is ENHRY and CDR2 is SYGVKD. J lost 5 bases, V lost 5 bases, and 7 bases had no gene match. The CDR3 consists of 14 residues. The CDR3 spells CAISKPGLGETQYF. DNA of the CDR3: TGTGCCATCAGTAAGCCGGGACTAGGGGAGACCCAGTACTTC.

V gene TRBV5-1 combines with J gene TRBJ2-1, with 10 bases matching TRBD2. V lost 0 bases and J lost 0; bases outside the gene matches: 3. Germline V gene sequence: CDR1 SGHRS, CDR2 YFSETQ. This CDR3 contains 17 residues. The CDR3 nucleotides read TGCGCCAGCAGCTTGGTAGCTAGCGGGAGCTCCTACAATGAGCAGTTCTTC. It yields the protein CASSLVASGSSYNEQFF.

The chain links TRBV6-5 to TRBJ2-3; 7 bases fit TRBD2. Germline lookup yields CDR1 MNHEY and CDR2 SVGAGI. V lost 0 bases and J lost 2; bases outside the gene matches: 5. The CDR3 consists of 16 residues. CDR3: CASSYSWGGYTDTQYF. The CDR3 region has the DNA TGTGCCAGCAGTTACTCGTGGGGGGGGTACACAGATACGCAGTATTTT.

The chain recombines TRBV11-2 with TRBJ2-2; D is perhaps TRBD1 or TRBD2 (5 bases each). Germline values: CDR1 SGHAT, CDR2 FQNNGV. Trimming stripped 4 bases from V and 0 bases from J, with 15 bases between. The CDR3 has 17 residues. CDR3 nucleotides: TGTGCCAGCAGCTACGCCCGGGACCAGACGAACACCGGGGAGCTGTTTTTT. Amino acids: CASSYARDQTNTGELFF. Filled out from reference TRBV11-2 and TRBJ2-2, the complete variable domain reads EAGVAQSPRYKIIEKRQSVAFWCNPISGHATLYWYQQILGQGPKLLIQFQNNGVVDDSQLPKDRFSAERLKGVDSTLKIQPAKLEDSAVYLCASSYARDQTNTGELFFGEGSRLTVL.

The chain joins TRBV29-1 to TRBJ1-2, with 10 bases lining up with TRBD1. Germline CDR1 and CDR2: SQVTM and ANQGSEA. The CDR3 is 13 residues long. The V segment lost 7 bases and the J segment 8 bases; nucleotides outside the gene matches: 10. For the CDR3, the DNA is TGCAGCGGTCTGTTGGGACAGGGGTACGGCTACACCTTC. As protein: CSGLLGQGYGYTF.

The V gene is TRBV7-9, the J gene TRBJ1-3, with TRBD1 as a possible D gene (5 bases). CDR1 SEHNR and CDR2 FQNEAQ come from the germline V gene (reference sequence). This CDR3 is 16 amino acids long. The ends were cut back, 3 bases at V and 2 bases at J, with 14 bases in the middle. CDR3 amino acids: CASSLDTGRPGNTIYF. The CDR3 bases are TGTGCCAGCAGCTTGGACACAGGTCGACCTGGAAACACCATATATTTT.

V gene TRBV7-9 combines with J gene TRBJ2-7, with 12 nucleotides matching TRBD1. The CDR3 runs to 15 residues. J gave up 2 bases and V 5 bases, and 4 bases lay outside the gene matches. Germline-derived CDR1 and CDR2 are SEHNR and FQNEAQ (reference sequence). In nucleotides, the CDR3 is TGTGCCAGCAGCCCGGGACAGGGGGCGGCCTACGAGCAGTACTTC. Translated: CASSPGQGAAYEQYF.

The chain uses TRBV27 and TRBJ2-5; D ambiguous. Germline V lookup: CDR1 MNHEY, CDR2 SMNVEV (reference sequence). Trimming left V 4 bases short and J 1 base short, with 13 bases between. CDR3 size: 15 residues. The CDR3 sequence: CASSYTGAAQETQYF. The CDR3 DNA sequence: TGTGCCAGCAGTTACACGGGTGCCGCCCAAGAGACCCAGTACTTC.

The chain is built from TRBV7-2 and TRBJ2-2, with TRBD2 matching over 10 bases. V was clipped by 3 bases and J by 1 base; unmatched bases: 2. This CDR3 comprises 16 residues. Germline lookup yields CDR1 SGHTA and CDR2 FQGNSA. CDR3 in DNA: TGTGCCAGCAGCTTCTCTAGCGGGGGGAACACCGGGGAGCTGTTTTTT. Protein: CASSFSSGGNTGELFF. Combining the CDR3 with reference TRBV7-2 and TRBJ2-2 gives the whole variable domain GAGVSQSPSNKVTEKGKDVELRCDPISGHTALYWYRQSLGQGLEFLIYFQGNSAPDKSGLPSDRFSAERTGGSVSTLTIQRTQQEDSAVYLCASSFSSGGNTGELFFGEGSRLTVL.

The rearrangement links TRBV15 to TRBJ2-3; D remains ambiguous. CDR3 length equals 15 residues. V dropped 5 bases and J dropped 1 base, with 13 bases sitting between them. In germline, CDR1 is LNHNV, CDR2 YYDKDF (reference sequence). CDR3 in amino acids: CATSDESPGTDTQYF. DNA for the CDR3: TGTGCCACCAGCGACGAGTCCCCCGGCACAGATACGCAGTATTTT.

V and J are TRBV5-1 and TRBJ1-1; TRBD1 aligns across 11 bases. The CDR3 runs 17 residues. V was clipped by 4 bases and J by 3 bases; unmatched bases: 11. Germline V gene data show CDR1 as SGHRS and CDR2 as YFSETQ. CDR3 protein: CASSPWTGGAGDTEAFF. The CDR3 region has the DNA TGCGCCAGCAGCCCCTGGACAGGGGGCGCAGGGGACACTGAAGCTTTCTTT.

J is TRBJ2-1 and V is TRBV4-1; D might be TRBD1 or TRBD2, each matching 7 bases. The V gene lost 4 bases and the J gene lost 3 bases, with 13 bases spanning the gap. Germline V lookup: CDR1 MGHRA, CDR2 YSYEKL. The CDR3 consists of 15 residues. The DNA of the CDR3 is TGCGCCAGCAGCCTCCAGGGGGGGGGCTACAATGAGCAGTTCTTC. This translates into CASSLQGGGYNEQFF.

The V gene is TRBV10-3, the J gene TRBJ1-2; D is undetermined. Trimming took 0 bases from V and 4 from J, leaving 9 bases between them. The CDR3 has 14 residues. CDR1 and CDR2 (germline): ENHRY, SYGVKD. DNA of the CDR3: TGTGCCATCAGTGAGTCGCGTCAGGCCTATGGCTACACCTTC. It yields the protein CAISESRQAYGYTF.